A selection of T cell receptor beta chains follows, all from one sample in a study of T cell responses to AZD1222 COVID-19 vaccine. Profiling relied on immunoSEQ multiplex PCR, and the TCRdb table lists in-frame clones only, not all of them. Of 95,000 to 150,000 clones detected, about 90% appear once; the ten largest clones hold 1.5% to 2%. Sequenced here: peripheral blood, sampled on day 0 of AZD1222 vaccination. The receptors derive from an adult in good health. Both conserved end residues are part of each CDR3. A D gene is named only where the DNA matches it firmly. Rows may omit the clone size; those that give it use once, few, many or a size class.

TRBJ1-5	NA	NA	TRBV19	CASTGGGNQPQHF	TGTGCCAGTACGGGGGGCGGCAATCAGCCCCAGCATTTT
TRBJ1-2	TRBD1	NA	TRBV24-1	CATRGQGAGYTF	TGTGCCACCAGAGGACAGGGGGCGGGCTACACCTTC
TRBJ1-5	NA	NA	TRBV18	CASSPPGGNNQPQHF	TGTGCCAGCTCACCCCCTGGGGGGAACAATCAGCCCCAGCATTTT
TRBJ1-4	NA	NA	TRBV29-1	CSVGKRTNEKLFF	TGCAGCGTTGGAAAGCGCACTAATGAAAAACTGTTTTTT
TRBJ2-7	NA	NA	TRBV5-1	CASRLNREGGYEQYF	TGCGCCAGCAGACTTAACAGGGAAGGTGGCTACGAGCAGTACTTC
TRBJ1-1	TRBD1	NA	TRBV5-6	CASSLWGQPEAFF	TGTGCCAGCAGTCTATGGGGACAGCCCGAAGCTTTCTTT
TRBJ2-6	NA	NA	TRBV5-5	CASSFYGSGANVLTF	TGTGCCAGCAGCTTTTACGGGTCTGGGGCCAACGTCCTGACTTTC
TRBJ1-3	NA	NA	TRBV6-6	CASSPRVLSGNTIYF	TGTGCCAGCAGCCCTAGGGTCCTCTCTGGAAACACCATATATTTT
TRBJ1-2	TRBD1	NA	TRBV19	CASRIAGQGVYYGYTF	TGTGCCAGTAGGATCGCCGGACAGGGGGTTTACTATGGCTACACCTTC
TRBJ1-2	NA	NA	TRBV30	CAWSDGGVGYTF	TGTGCCTGGTCAGATGGGGGGGTTGGCTACACCTTC
TRBJ2-6	NA	NA	TRBV19	CASSIRLSGANVLTF	TGTGCCAGTAGTATTAGGCTATCTGGGGCCAACGTCCTGACTTTC
TRBJ1-1	NA	NA	TRBV6-6	CASKEGIKMNTEAFF	TGTGCCAGCAAGGAGGGTATCAAGATGAACACTGAAGCTTTCTTT
TRBJ1-1	TRBD1	NA	TRBV2	CASREQGAAEAFF	TGTGCCAGCAGGGAACAGGGGGCGGCGGAAGCTTTCTTT
TRBJ1-1	NA	NA	TRBV9	CASSVPGEKAFF	TGTGCCAGCAGCGTTCCAGGGGAGAAAGCTTTCTTT
TRBJ1-4	TRBD1	NA	TRBV5-1	CASSLAGQGTNEKLFF	TGCGCCAGCAGCTTGGCCGGACAGGGGACTAATGAAAAACTGTTTTTT
TRBJ2-1	NA	NA	TRBV24-1	CATSYYNEQLF	TGTGCCACCAGTTATTACAATGAGCAGCTCTTC
TRBJ1-1	NA	NA	TRBV3-1/TRBV3-2	CASSQGQAPSTEAFF	TGTGCCAGCAGCCAAGGGCAGGCCCCGAGCACTGAAGCTTTCTTT
TRBJ2-5	NA	few	TRBV7-2	CASSLGRPGETQYF	TGTGCCAGCAGCTTAGGGAGGCCTGGGGAGACCCAGTACTTC
TRBJ1-5	NA	NA	TRBV18	CASSTNQGNQPQHF	TGTGCCAGCTCGACAAACCAGGGCAATCAGCCCCAGCATTTT
TRBJ1-3	NA	once	TRBV18	CASSPDSLRSSGNTIYF	TGTGCCAGCTCACCAGACAGTCTCCGAAGCTCTGGAAACACCATATATTTT
TRBJ1-1	NA	few	TRBV5-1	CASSSQTLNTEAFF	TGCGCCAGCAGTTCACAGACCCTGAACACTGAAGCTTTCTTT
TRBJ2-3	NA	NA	TRBV9	CASSVAGLVADTQYF	TGTGCCAGCAGCGTAGCTGGGCTAGTAGCAGATACGCAGTATTTT
TRBJ2-2	TRBD2	NA	TRBV7-3	CASTSGSTSGELFF	TGTGCCAGCACCAGCGGGAGTACTAGCGGGGAGCTGTTTTTT
TRBJ2-3	NA	NA	TRBV5-8	CASSSYGNTQYF	TGTGCCAGCAGCTCGTACGGAAATACGCAGTATTTT
TRBJ1-1	TRBD1	NA	TRBV5-1	CASSAGQQPEMNTEAFF	TGCGCCAGCAGCGCGGGACAGCAGCCCGAAATGAACACTGAAGCTTTCTTT
TRBJ2-1	NA	NA	TRBV7-3	CASSLNHLGGSYNEQFF	TGTGCCAGCAGCTTAAATCATTTGGGGGGTTCCTACAATGAGCAGTTCTTC